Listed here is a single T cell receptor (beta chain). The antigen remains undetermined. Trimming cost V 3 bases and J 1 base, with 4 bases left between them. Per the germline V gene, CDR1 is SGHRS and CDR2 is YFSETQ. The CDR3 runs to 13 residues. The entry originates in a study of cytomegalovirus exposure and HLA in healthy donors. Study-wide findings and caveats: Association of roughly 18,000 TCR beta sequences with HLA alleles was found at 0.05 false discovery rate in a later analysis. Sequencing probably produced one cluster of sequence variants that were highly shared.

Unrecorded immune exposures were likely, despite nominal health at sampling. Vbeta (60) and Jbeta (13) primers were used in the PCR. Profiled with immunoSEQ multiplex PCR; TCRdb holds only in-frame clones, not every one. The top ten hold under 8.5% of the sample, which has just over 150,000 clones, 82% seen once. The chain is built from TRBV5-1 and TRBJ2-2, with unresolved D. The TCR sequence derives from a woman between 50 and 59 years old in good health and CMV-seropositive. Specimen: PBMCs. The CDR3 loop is CASSSLNTGELFF. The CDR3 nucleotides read TGCGCCAGCAGCTCCCTGAACACCGGGGAGCTGTTTTTT.